Sequencing of this T cell receptor (beta chain) was carried out in a study of beta chain features in type 1 diabetes. Study-level points and caveats: The study found moderately but significantly shorter TCRB CDR3s in all four CD4+ subsets of Type 1 diabetes patients. Insertions were fewer and deletions more numerous at VDJ junctions in type 1 diabetes patients.

Germline CDR1 reads SEHNR; CDR2 reads FQNEAQ (reference sequence). The CDR3 extends over 16 amino acids. V shed 2 bases, J shed 6 bases, and the junction held 12 bases outside the gene matches. With regard to this clone: Its antigen is currently unknown.

Sorting gave populations that all exceeded 98% purity. All of the isolated RNA was reverse transcribed, so expressed TCRB transcripts were sequenced. Profiled with immunoSEQ multiplex PCR; TCRdb holds only in-frame clones, not every one. The table records under 350,000 clones, around 25% of them present only once. V is TRBV7-9 and J is TRBJ2-7; TRBD1 agrees at 8 bases. The origin of this receptor is a woman aged 25 to 39 with type 1 diabetes. The sample consisted of naive CD4+ T cells from blood. The CDR3 DNA reads as TGTGCCAGCAGCTTACCGTATACGGACAGGGCAGGCGAGCAGTACTTC. Translation: CASSLPYTDRAGEQYF.